The T cell receptor (beta chain) described here comes from a study of technical replicates of blood from a few donors. The germline V gene encodes CDR1 SGHRS and CDR2 YFSETQ. This CDR3 spans 14 amino acids. V was shortened by 3 bases and J by 5 bases, with 11 bases between the two germline ends. The repertoire was sequenced with immunoSEQ multiplex PCR; TCRdb's copy has only in-frame clones and lacks some. The profile shows just over 15,000 clones, around four fifths of them singletons. The sequence was collected from a human donor in good health. V is TRBV5-1 and J is TRBJ2-2, with D uncertain. Sequencing was carried out using PBMCs. The CDR3 DNA follows: TGCGCCAGCAGCTGGGTCGGAGAAACCGGGGAGCTGTTTTTT. It encodes CASSWVGETGELFF. Full variable domain (remainder filled in from reference TRBV5-1 and TRBJ2-2): KAGVTQTPRYLIKTRGQQVTLSCSPISGHRSVSWYQQTPGQGLQFLFEYFSETQRNKGNFPGRFSGRQFSNSRSEMNVSTLELGDSALYLCASSWVGETGELFFGEGSRLTVL.